This T cell receptor (beta chain) appears in the sequencing data of a study of cytomegalovirus exposure and HLA in healthy donors. Study-level results: Common viral pathogens were later found to be apparently linked to several of the most significant clusters. When presence/absence was analysed, sequencing depth was taken to be roughly uniform across donors. Later on, a genetic analysis was performed. It linked a missense variant in DCLRE1C with V- and J-gene trimming of TCR beta.

In the PCR, 60 Vbeta and 13 Jbeta primers were used. Method: immunoSEQ multiplex PCR; TCRdb's copy keeps in-frame clones and lacks some. The table for this sample gives about 200,000 clones. The CDR3 extends over 16 amino acids. Looked up from germline, CDR1 is SGHVS and CDR2 is FNYEAQ. The V segment lost 5 bases and the J segment 6 bases; nucleotides outside the gene matches: 10. Turning to this clone: Its antigen is still unknown.

The chain carries TRBV7-6 and TRBJ2-7, with TRBD2 matching over 13 bases. This TCR was sampled from a girl aged 2 to 9 in good health and CMV-seropositive. The sequenced sample consisted of PBMCs. CDR3 in amino acids: CASSRGLAGVEGEQYF. In DNA, the CDR3 is TGTGCCAGCAGCCGAGGACTAGCGGGAGTCGAGGGCGAGCAGTACTTC.